This T cell receptor (beta chain) derives from a study of radiation and T cells in renal cell carcinoma (dated by TCRdb to the early 2020s). For the wider study: The samples were obtained from a clinical trial, where primary renal cell carcinomas were treated with 15 Gy stereotactic body radiation therapy and then removed by nephrectomy 4 weeks afterward. In total, about 50 samples underwent TCR beta sequencing: roughly 25 tumors plus 27 peripheral blood samples. In the roughly 49 samples combined, some 4 million unique CDR3 nucleotide sequences were found, encoding roughly 2,500,000 unique CDR3 amino acid sequences. Broader findings and caveats from the paper: Dynamics of the blood repertoire were not tracked past 4 weeks after treatment. Because pretreatment tumor biopsies were not available, the baseline intratumoral presence of clonotypes could not be determined. Effects of radiation dose or scheduling on the TCR repertoire could not be addressed with the single-armed trial design. An increase in top tumor clonotypes in blood was observed from baseline to 2 weeks post-radiation, followed by contraction by 4 weeks, which was taken to suggest transient expansion of tumor-resident clones.

The immunoSEQ kit was used, according to the manufacturer's recommendations, to generate TCR beta libraries from genomic DNA. To prepare the libraries, a first multiplex PCR with proprietary primers was run, followed by a second PCR that added unique barcodes, and a bead cleanup was done after each round. A kit-provided positive control reaction and a negative control reaction were included in every sample batch. The final libraries underwent checking on an Agilent 4200 TapeStation D1000 ScreenTape, volumetric pooling, and quantification by qPCR. Sequencing was performed on an Illumina NextSeq500 with a MidOutput 150-cycle cartridge, and 156 Read1 and 15 Index1 cycles were run with kit custom primers. The pooled library was loaded at 0.75 to 1 pM, and 20% PhiX control was spiked in. Regarding the original processing steps: The vendor-processed data were analyzed in R, and a clonotype was defined as all T cells that share the same CDR3 nucleotide sequence. In the clone abundance analyses, frequencies in each sample were normalized to that sample's 10,000 most abundant clones. Before analysis, public T cell clones were removed, and these numbered fewer than six per sample on average. An abundance difference of at least 32-fold between compartments was the criterion for calling clonotypes tumor-enriched or baseline blood-enriched. A beta-binomial differential abundance model was applied to find clonotypes that expanded or contracted between blood time points. The Baroni-Urbani and Buser coefficient was used to measure tumor-blood repertoire similarity, and groups were compared with two-tailed Wilcoxon tests in R. TCRdb took over this immuneACCESS table, retaining in-frame rearrangements with V and J assigned. Such tables are incomplete; in checked studies, under half of the missing clones stem from an unresolved V gene, and the remainder is unexplained. The DNA was the basis for D and trimming; V, J and clone size are from that table. This sample has some 130,000 clones in its table, and roughly four fifths of those were observed once. The biggest ten clones account for 1.5% to 2% of the sample.

This clone was counted once. No cognate antigen has been identified for it. No much larger clone is present one base from it, and per-base qualities are unavailable. V is reduced by 1 base and J by 6 bases, leaving a spacing of 9 bases between them. Taken from cysteine to phenylalanine, the CDR3 has 13 residues. Only the CDR3 DNA stays, 39 bases, in frame from base 1. The germline V gene yields SGHAT for CDR1 and FQNNGV for CDR2. According to the study, the label for this sample's time point signals: blood 2 weeks post-SBRT. Sample treatment or condition, as interpreted from the label and publication: 15 Gy SBRT to primary tumor, nephrectomy 4 weeks later. To track tumor-enriched clonotypes, serial peripheral blood was sampled from radiation-treated patients at baseline and at 2 weeks and 4 weeks after SBRT. Every patient's renal cell carcinoma showed clear cell pathology. Genomic DNA for TCR sequencing was prepared using the QIAamp DNA Blood Mini Kit (Qiagen). Only samples passing all quality control checks were included in the analyses.

This clonotype originated in a woman aged 60-70 years with renal cell carcinoma. Sequencing used blood, obtained from a patient whose treatment included radiotherapy and nephrectomy. The chain uses TRBV11-2 and TRBJ1-2; the D gene is not confidently resolved. The encoded CDR3 is CASSLAEAHGYTF. In nucleotide form, the sequence is TGTGCCAGCAGCTTAGCCGAGGCGCATGGCTACACCTTC.